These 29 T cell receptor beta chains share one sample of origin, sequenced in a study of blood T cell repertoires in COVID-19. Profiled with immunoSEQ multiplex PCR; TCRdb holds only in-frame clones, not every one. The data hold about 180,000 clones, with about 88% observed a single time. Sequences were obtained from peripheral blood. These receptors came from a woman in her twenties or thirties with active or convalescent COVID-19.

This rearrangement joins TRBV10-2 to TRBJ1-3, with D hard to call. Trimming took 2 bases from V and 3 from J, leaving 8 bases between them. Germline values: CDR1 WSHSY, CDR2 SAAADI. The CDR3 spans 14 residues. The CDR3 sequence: CASSEADSGNTIYF. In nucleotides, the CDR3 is TGCGCCAGCAGTGAGGCTGATAGTGGAAACACCATATATTTT.

CDR3 coding DNA: TGTGCCAGCAGCTGGGACTTGAGCACAGATACGCAGTATTTT. As protein: CASSWDLSTDTQYF. The J gene is TRBJ2-3, the V gene TRBV7-2, with D possibly TRBD2 on 6 matching bases. Trimming cost V 4 bases and J 0 bases, with 8 bases left between them. The CDR3 runs to 14 residues. Germline V gene data show CDR1 as SGHTA and CDR2 as FQGNSA.

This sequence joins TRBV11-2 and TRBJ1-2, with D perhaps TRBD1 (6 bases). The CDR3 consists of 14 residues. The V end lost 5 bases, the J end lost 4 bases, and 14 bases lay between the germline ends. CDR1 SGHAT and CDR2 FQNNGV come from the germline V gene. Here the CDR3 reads CASSREGGFYGYTF. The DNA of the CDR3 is TGTGCCAGCAGCAGGGAGGGGGGGTTCTATGGCTACACCTTC.

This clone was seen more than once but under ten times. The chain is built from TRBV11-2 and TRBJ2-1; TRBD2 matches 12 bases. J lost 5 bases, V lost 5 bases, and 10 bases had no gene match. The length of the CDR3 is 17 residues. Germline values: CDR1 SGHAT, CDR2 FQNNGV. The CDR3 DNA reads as TGTGCCAGCAGCCGTACTAGCGGGGGGTCATCTCACAATGAGCAGTTCTTC. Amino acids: CASSRTSGGSSHNEQFF.

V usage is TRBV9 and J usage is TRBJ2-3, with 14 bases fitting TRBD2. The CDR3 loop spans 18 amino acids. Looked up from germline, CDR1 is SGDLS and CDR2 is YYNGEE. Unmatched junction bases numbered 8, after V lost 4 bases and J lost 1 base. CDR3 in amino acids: CASSPWTSGGSRTDTQYF. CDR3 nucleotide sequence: TGTGCCAGCAGCCCTTGGACTAGCGGGGGGTCCCGCACAGATACGCAGTATTTT.

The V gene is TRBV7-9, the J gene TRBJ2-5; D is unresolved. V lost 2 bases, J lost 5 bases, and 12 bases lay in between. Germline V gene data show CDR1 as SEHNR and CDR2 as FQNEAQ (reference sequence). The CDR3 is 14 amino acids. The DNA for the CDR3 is TGTGCCAGCAGCTTACATGTCACCAGTGAGACCCAGTACTTC. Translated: CASSLHVTSETQYF. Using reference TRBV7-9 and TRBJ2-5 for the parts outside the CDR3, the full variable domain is DTGVSQNPRHKITKRGQNVTFRCDPISEHNRLYWYRQTLGQGPEFLTYFQNEAQLEKSRLLSDRFSAERPKGSFSTLEIQRTEQGDSAMYLCASSLHVTSETQYFGPGTRLLVL.

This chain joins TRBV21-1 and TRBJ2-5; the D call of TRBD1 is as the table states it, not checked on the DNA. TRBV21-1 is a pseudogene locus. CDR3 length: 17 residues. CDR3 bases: TGTGCCAGCAGCAGGGCCCCGGGACAGGGCCGGGAAGAGACCCAGTACTTC. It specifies CASSRAPGQGREETQYF.

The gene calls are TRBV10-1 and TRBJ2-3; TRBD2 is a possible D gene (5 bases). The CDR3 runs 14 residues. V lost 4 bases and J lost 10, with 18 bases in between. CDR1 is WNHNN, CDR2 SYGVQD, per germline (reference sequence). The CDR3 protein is CASSVGRTAQAQYF. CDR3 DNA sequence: TGCGCCAGCAGTGTGGGTCGGACTGCCCAGGCGCAGTATTTT.

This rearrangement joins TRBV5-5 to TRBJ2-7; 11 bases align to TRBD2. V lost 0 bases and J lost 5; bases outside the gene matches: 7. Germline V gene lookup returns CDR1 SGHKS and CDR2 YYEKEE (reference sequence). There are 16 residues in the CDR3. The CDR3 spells CASSLDSGRAVDEQYF. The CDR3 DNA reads TGTGCCAGCAGCTTGGATAGCGGGAGGGCCGTGGACGAGCAGTACTTC.

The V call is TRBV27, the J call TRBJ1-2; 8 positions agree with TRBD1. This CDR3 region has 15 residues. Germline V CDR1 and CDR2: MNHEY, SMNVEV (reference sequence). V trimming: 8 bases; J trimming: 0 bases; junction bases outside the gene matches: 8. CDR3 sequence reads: CASLPRGRTNYGYTF. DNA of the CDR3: TGTGCCAGCCTCCCCAGGGGGCGAACTAACTATGGCTACACCTTC.

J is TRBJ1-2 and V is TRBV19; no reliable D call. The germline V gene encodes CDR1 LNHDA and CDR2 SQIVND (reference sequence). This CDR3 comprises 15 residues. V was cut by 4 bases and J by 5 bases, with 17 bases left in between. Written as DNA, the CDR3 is TGTGCCAGTAGTACTTCGGGGAATCCCCTATATGGCTACACCTTC. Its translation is CASSTSGNPLYGYTF.

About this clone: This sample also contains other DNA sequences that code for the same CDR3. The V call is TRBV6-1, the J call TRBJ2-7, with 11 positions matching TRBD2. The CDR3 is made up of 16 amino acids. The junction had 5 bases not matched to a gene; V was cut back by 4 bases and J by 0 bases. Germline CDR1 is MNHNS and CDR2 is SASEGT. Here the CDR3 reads CASSVSGTSGSYEQYF. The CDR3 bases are TGTGCCAGCAGTGTTTCCGGGACTAGCGGCTCCTACGAGCAGTACTTC.

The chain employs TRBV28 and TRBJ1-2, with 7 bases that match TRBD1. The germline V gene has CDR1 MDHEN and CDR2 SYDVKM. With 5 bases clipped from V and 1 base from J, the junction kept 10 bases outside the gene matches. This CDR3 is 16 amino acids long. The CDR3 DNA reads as TGTGCCAGCAGTCTCTCTCGACAGGGAGGTAACTATGGCTACACCTTC. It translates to CASSLSRQGGNYGYTF.

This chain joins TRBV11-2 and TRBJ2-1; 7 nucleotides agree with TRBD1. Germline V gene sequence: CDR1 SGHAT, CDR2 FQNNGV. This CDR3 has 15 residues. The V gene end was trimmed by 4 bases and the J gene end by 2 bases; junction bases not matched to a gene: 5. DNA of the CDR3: TGTGCCAGCAGCTCGACAGGGAACCCCTACAATGAGCAGTTCTTC. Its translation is CASSSTGNPYNEQFF.

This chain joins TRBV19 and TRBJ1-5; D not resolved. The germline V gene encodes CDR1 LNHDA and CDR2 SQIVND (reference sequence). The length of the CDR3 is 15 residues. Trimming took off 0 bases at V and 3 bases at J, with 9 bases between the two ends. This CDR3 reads CASSIDSYVNQPQHF. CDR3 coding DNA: TGTGCCAGTAGTATAGACAGTTATGTCAATCAGCCCCAGCATTTT.

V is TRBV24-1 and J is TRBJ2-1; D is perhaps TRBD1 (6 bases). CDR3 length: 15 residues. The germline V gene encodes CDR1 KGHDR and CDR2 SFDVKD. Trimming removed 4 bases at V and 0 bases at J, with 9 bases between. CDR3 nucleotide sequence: TGTGCCACCAGTGAAACAGGGAGCTCCTACAATGAGCAGTTCTTC. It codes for CATSETGSSYNEQFF.

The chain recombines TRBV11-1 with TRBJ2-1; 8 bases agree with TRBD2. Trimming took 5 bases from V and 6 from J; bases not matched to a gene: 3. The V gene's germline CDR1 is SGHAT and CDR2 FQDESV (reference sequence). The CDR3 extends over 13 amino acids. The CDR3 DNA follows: TGTGCCAGCAGCCTTAGCGGGGCCAATGAGCAGTTCTTC. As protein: CASSLSGANEQFF.

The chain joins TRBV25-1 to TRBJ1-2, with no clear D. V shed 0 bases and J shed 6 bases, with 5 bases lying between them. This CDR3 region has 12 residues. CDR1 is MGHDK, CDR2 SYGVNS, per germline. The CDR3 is CASSEYWHGYTF. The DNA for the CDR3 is TGTGCCAGCAGTGAATATTGGCATGGCTACACCTTC.

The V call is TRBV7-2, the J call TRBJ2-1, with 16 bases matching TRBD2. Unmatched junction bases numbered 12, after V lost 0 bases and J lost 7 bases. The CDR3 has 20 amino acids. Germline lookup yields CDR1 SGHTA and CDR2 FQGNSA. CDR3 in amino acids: CASSLAAGGLAGGPRNEQFF. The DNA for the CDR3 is TGTGCCAGCAGCTTAGCGGCGGGGGGACTAGCGGGAGGGCCCCGGAATGAGCAGTTCTTC.

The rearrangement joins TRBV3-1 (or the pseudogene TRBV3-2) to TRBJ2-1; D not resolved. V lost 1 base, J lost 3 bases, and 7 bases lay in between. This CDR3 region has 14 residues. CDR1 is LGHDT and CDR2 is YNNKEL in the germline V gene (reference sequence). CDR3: CASSQVTIYNEQFF. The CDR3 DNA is TGTGCCAGCAGCCAAGTCACAATCTACAATGAGCAGTTCTTC.

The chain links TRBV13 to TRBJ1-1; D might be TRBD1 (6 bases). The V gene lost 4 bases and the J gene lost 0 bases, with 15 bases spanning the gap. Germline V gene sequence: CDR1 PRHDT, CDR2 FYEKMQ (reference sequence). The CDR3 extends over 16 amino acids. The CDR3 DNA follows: TGTGCCAGCAGCTCCGAGAGGGGGTCTTTGAACACTGAAGCTTTCTTT. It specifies CASSSERGSLNTEAFF.

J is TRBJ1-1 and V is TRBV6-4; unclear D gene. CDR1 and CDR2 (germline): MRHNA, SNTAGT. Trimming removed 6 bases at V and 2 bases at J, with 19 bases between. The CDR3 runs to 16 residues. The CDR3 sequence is CASRVWREIINTEAFF. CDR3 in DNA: TGTGCCAGCAGAGTTTGGAGGGAGATTATAAACACTGAAGCTTTCTTT.

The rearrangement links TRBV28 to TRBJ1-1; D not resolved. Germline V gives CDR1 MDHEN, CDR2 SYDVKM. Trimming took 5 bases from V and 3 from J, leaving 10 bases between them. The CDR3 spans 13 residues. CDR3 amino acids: CASSEGRYTEAFF. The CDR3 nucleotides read TGTGCCAGCAGTGAAGGGAGGTACACTGAAGCTTTCTTT.

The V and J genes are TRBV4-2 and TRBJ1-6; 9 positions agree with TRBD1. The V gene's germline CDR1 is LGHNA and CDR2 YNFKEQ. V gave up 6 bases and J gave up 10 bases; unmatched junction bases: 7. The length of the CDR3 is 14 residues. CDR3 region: CASRTTGGQSPLHF. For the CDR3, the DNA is TGTGCCAGCAGGACCACAGGGGGCCAATCACCCCTCCACTTT.

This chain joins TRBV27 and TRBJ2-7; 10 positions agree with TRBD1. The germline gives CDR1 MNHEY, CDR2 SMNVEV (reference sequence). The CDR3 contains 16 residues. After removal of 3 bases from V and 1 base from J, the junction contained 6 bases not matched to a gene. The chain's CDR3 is CASSLGQGSFSYEQYF. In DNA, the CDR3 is TGTGCCAGCAGTTTGGGACAGGGGTCCTTTTCCTACGAGCAGTACTTC.

The CDR3 loop reads CASRPGTRGGYNEQFF. The DNA of the CDR3 is TGTGCCAGTAGACCCGGGACTAGGGGAGGGTACAATGAGCAGTTCTTC. The chain joins TRBV19 to TRBJ2-1; 8 positions agree with TRBD2. This CDR3 is built from 16 residues. The germline gives CDR1 LNHDA, CDR2 SQIVND (reference sequence). The V and J ends lost 6 bases and 4 bases, in that order; junction bases with no gene match: 11.

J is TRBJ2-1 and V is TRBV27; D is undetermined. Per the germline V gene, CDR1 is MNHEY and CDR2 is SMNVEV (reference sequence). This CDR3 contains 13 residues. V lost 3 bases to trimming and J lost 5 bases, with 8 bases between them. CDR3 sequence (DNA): TGTGCCAGCAGTTTGAGAGAGCACAATGAGCAGTTCTTC. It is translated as CASSLREHNEQFF.

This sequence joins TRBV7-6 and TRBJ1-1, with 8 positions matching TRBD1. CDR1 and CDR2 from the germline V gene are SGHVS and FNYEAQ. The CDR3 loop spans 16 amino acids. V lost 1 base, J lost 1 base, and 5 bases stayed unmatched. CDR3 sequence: CASSLGSGTGNTEAFF. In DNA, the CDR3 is TGTGCCAGCAGCTTAGGTTCGGGGACAGGGAACACTGAAGCTTTCTTT.

CDR3 bases: TGTGCCACCAGTGATTTGAAGGGCAGGGTGCGTACTGAAGCTTTCTTT. It yields the protein CATSDLKGRVRTEAFF. V usage is TRBV24-1 and J usage is TRBJ1-1; possible D gene TRBD1, 5 bases. Germline V gene sequence: CDR1 KGHDR, CDR2 SFDVKD. The V and J ends lost 0 bases and 5 bases respectively, with 15 bases between them. This CDR3 spans 16 amino acids.